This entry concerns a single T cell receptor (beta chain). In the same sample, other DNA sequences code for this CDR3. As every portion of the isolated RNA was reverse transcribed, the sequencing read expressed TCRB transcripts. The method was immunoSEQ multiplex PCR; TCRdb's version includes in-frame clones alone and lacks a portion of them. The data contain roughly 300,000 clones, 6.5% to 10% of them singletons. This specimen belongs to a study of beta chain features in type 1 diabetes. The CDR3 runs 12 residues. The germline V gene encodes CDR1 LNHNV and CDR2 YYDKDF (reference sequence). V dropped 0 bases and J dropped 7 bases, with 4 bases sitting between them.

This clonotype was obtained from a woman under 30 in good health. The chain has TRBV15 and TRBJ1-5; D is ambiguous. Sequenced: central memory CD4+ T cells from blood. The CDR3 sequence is CATSRDLQPQHF. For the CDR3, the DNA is TGTGCCACCAGCAGAGATTTACAGCCCCAGCATTTT.